The present T cell receptor beta chain was sequenced within a study of cytomegalovirus exposure and HLA in healthy donors (dated by TCRdb to about 2017). About the full investigation: An earlier analysis of several hundred of the donors reported 250 to 300 Gb of sequence data and 95 million to 130 million unique TCR beta sequences obtained from 180 million or so T cells. Among some 400 genotyped donors of the cohort, an average of about 220,000 unique TCR beta nucleotide sequences was sequenced per donor, of which 15% to 20% were non-productive. A later genetic analysis used genome-wide SNP genotypes for about 65% of the roughly 670 donors, treating that subset as a discovery cohort. High-throughput TCR immunosequencing, statistical association of individual TCRs with disease status, and machine learning were combined to predict cytomegalovirus infection status. The genetic ancestry cluster associated with self-reported Caucasian donors included over 80% of the approximately 400 genotyped donors. The study aimed to test whether cataloging public T cell receptors could reveal signatures of past pathogen exposure. All discovery cohort repertoires had been generated on a single sequencing platform. Besides the first cohort of around 670 subjects, a separate validation cohort made up of 90 to 150 different subjects was used. Both class I and class II loci were covered by HLA typing, at four-digit resolution. In an earlier analysis of roughly 540 of the donors, high-throughput TCR beta sequencing was used to judge whether each TCR beta V gene segment behaved as functional or pseudogenic. An early release covering roughly 600 HLA-typed donors comprised about 320 gigabases of sequencing data and roughly 85 million unique TCR sequences. Alongside the repertoire data, information on donor age, sex, ethnicity and CMV serostatus was compiled. In the later analysis, no new phenotypic data were used to find candidate immune exposures; instead, reliance was placed on TCR beta sequences and their occurrence across donors. The study used immunosequencing to profile the T cell repertoires of 666 subjects and linked those repertoires to cytomegalovirus serostatus. A later analysis re-examined previously published TCR beta repertoires from just over 650 donors and added high-resolution HLA genotyping to investigate patterns of TCR occurrence. Four or five DR-DQ haplotypes were handled as single units for association and clustering, since linkage in the cohort was strong. Typing coverage varied by locus: roughly 620-640 donors for A, B, C, DRB1 and DQB1; roughly 560 for DQA1; approximately 570 for DPA1; approximately 490 for DPB1.

Study-wide findings and limitations: The classifier was reported to diagnose cytomegalovirus status with high specificity and sensitivity in both the original and validation cohorts. In an earlier analysis of approximately 590 of the donors, most TCR beta V segments were observed in productive rearrangements about 90% or about 30% of the time, broadly matching IMGT annotations. Most CMV-associated TCR beta chains appeared to be HLA-restricted in a later analysis, and the HLA associations seemed to be driven largely by CMV exposure. The only immune exposure information available for the cohort was CMV serostatus. According to a later analysis, TCR association rates differed among HLA loci, with DRB1 alleles showing the most associated TCRs and HLA-C alleles showing the fewest. Only TCR beta chains were sequenced in this cohort, and the absence of alpha or paired-chain data limited detectable features. According to a later analysis, parvovirus B19, influenza, CMV and Epstein-Barr virus appeared linked to several top co-occurrence clusters. Because the 87-base-pair reads could not distinguish some IMGT-functional V segments, including TRBV6-2 and TRBV6-3, those segments were excluded. A group of highly shared sequence variants was considered likely to be a technical artifact of the sequencing pipeline. Sequencing depth was assumed to be roughly uniform across donors in the presence/absence analyses, though that assumption may not hold. In a later analysis, HLA-associated TCR beta chains showed more clonal expansion and lower generation probabilities than non-associated chains that were equally common. When HLA alleles, especially DR and DQ, strongly co-occurred, TCR associations were difficult to assign to individual alleles. Specific HLA alleles were associated with 15,000 to 20,000 TCR beta sequences at a false discovery rate of 0.05 in a later analysis. A further reported finding was that TCR beta sequences accurately predicted the HLA-A and HLA-B alleles for most subjects in the first cohort. In a later genetic analysis, fewer N-insertions in productive TCRs were reported among donors in an Asian-associated ancestry cluster than the roughly 700-donor mean. The study listed around 160 TCR beta chains as associated with cytomegalovirus. HLA typing was unavailable for some donors at each locus, so association tests used only the typed subset. While some public TCRs were present in many individuals, most TCR sequences turned up only very rarely across donors. An association between a missense DCLRE1C variant and V-gene and J-gene trimming of TCR beta chains was found in a later genetic analysis and replicated in an independent cohort. It was suggested by the authors that the approach could potentially be generalized to other disease states and immunological phenotypes. Three of the identified cytomegalovirus-associated TCR beta chains were confirmed in vitro to be specific for cytomegalovirus antigens. Correlated functional status among segregating V segments might reflect linkage disequilibrium, but an unknown experimental factor could not be ruled out. Because counts were too low, about 15 rarely observed V segments, including chromosome 9 orphons, were left out of the earlier analysis of approximately 500 of the donors.

Library preparation was by the immunoSEQ multiplex PCR assay. The multiplex PCR relied on a mix of 60 forward primers for TCR Vbeta segments and 13 reverse primers for TCR Jbeta segments. Amplification of the CDR3 region of rearranged TCR beta genes was performed with a multiplex PCR assay on genomic DNA. Amplified TCR beta libraries were sequenced as 87-base-pair reads on the Illumina HiSeq System. On the study's bioinformatics: Across the 600 to 700 repertoires, a later analysis counted some 81 million unique TCR beta chains, roughly 11 million of which were shared by at least two donors. A nearest-neighbor algorithm error-corrected the raw reads and collapsed the reads into unique sequences, merging closely related sequences to remove PCR and sequencing errors. To assign V, D and J gene segments, CDR3 sequences were aligned to IMGT reference sequences. Each retained sequence needed at least a six-nucleotide match to both a V gene segment and a J gene segment. Rearrangements were called productive when the CDR3 lacked stop codons and stayed in frame with V and J; all others were non-productive. CDR3 was defined according to IMGT convention as the region running from the second conserved V-encoded cysteine to the conserved J-encoded phenylalanine. The earlier analysis of fewer than 700 of the donors excluded sequences that lacked an unambiguous match to a single V gene segment. In an earlier analysis of 450 to 750 of the donors, a V segment was called functional when productive rearrangements were above 56.7%, and segregating when the standard deviation between donors exceeded 5%. A statistical classification framework was developed to diagnose cytomegalovirus status using the catalog of TCR beta chain sequences. V and J gene assignment, in a later analysis, came from comparing TCR nucleotide sequences with IMGT/GENE-DB human TR gene sequences. The TCRdist pipeline was used in a later analysis to assign CDR3 sequences and most-parsimonious VDJ recombination scenarios. In a later analysis, each TCR beta chain was defined by its CDR3 amino acid sequence together with its V-gene family, and reads without a unique V-gene family were excluded. In a later analysis, some 600 highly shared, low-generation-probability nucleotide sequences were removed to address suspected cross-contamination and a sequencing artifact. A later analysis calculated a clonal expansion index for each public chain from normalized within-repertoire ranks of inferred template counts. A later analysis computed generation probabilities with a VDJ recombination model fitted to out-of-frame rearrangements, and checked the results against IGoR. In a later analysis, hypergeometric tests were used to score TCR-TCR, TCR-HLA and TCR-CMV co-occurrence, with a repertoire-size bias correction applied to TCR pairs. A later analysis estimated false discovery rates by permuting HLA or CMV assignments 20 times. In a later analysis, co-occurring TCRs were grouped using DBSCAN, and TCRdist sequence similarity was added for clustering within HLA-allele-positive subsets. Repertoires with fewer than 30,000 or more than 120,000 public chains were left out of co-occurrence clustering, as were five repertoires with anomalous nucleotide sharing. In its TCRdb copy, this immuneACCESS table keeps in-frame sequences only and misses some clones. Where compared with another copy, unresolved V genes explain less than half of these, and the others have no known cause. That table is the source of V, J and clone size, and D and trimming were worked out from the DNA. Present in this sample are 90,000 to 100,000 clones, roughly 76% of which were seen just once. The ten largest clones represent over 0.95% of the sample.

In total, more than 500 healthy bone marrow donors made up the cohort. Cohort members were all nominally healthy when sampled, although unrecorded immune exposures were likely present. The donor was CMV seronegative and belonged to the group of more than 300 seronegative cohort members. Every donor gave a peripheral blood sample, and the peripheral blood mononuclear cells from that sample were used for TCR beta sequencing. Genomic DNA was extracted from the blood cell samples with the Qiagen DNeasy Blood Extraction Kit. V has 5 bases trimmed and J has 0 bases trimmed; junction bases matching no gene number 4. For CDR1 and CDR2, the germline V gene (reference sequence) lists SEHNR and FQNEAQ. Measured from the cysteine to the phenylalanine, the CDR3 is 17 residues long. Only CDR3 DNA is held: 51 bases, read in frame from base 1. Note on this clone: No antigen is known for it. The sample holds no much larger clone one base away, and base qualities are not on file.

The sample taken for sequencing was PBMCs. This receptor was taken from a female donor in good health and CMV-seronegative. The chain joins TRBV7-9 to TRBJ2-1; 13 bases in between match TRBD2. The CDR3 protein: CASSPRTSGSSYNEQFF. The nucleotides read TGTGCCAGCAGCCCGCGGACTAGCGGGAGCTCCTACAATGAGCAGTTCTTC.